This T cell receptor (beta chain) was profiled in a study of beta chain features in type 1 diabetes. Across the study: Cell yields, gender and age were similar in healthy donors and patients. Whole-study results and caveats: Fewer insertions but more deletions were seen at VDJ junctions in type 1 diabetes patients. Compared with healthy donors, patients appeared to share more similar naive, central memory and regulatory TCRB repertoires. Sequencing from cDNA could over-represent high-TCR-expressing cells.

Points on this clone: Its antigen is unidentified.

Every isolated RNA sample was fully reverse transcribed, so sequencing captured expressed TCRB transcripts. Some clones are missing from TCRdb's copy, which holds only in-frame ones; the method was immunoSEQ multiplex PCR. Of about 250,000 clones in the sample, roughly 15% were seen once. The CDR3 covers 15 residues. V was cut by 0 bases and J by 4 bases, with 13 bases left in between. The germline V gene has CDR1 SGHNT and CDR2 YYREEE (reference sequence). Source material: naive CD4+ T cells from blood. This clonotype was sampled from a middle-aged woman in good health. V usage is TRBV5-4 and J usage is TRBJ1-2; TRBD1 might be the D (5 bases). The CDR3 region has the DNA TGTGCCAGCAGCTTGGTGTTGCAGGGAGGCTATGGCTACACCTTC. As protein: CASSLVLQGGYGYTF.